This T cell receptor (beta chain) emerged from a study of blood T cell repertoires in COVID-19. Original processing methods: Estimated nucleated cell counts came from reference gene primer amplification. Method: immunoSEQ multiplex PCR; TCRdb's copy keeps in-frame clones and lacks some. The V and J calls and clone size are taken from that table; D and trimming were inferred from the DNA. The sample has 75,000 to 95,000 clones, around nine tenths seen once. The CDR3 has 16 amino acids. Germline CDR1 is SGHRS and CDR2 is YFSETQ. Unmatched junction bases numbered 9, after V lost 4 bases and J lost 4 bases.

This sequence joins TRBV5-1 and TRBJ1-2; 11 positions agree with TRBD1. The specimen sequenced was peripheral blood. The sequence came from a woman aged 55-69 years with COVID-19, enrolled during active disease. The chain's CDR3 is CASSHGTGGSGYGYTF. In DNA form, the CDR3 reads TGCGCCAGCAGCCATGGGACAGGGGGTAGTGGCTATGGCTACACCTTC.